This T cell receptor (beta chain) was identified during a study of technical replicates of blood from a handful of donors. TCRdb keeps only in-frame clones here, not all; method: immunoSEQ multiplex PCR. This sample yields about 85,000 clones, of which roughly 94% are seen a single time; approximately 0.25% belongs to the top ten. The sequenced material came from T cells isolated from PBMCs. The clonotype was recovered from a human donor in good health.

This CDR3 is CASSPREAARPNYGYTF. In nucleotides, the CDR3 is TGTGCCAGCAGCCCCAGGGAGGCAGCCCGACCTAACTATGGCTACACCTTC. This chain uses TRBV7-9 with TRBJ1-2; maybe TRBD1 (5 bases). Germline loops: CDR1 SEHNR, CDR2 FQNEAQ (reference sequence). This CDR3 is built from 17 residues. Trimming shortened V by 5 bases and J by 0 bases, and 19 bases separated the two germline ends.